The T cell receptor beta chain described here comes from a study of regulatory T cells in long-lasting Graves disease. This clonotype occurred many times. Time point given: newly diagnosed GD, antithyroid drugs for less than 3 months. Extracted PBMC RNA gave rise to the TCR library. Building of the TCR beta libraries involved iRepertoire HTBI primers and Arm-PCR of CDR3 regions. TCRdb reprocessed the multiplex PCR reads via MiXCR and lists one record per CDR3 protein. The data hold about 620,000 distinct CDR3 sequences, with around 15% observed a single time. V lost 8 bases and J lost 1; bases outside the gene matches: 9. The CDR3 is 14 residues long. Germline assignment: CDR1 SQVTM and CDR2 ANQGSEA. This same sample was also taken into another study, of T cells in Graves' hyperthyroidism and ophthalmopathy.

The receptor was derived from a woman under 40 with Graves disease. The sample here was peripheral blood mononuclear cells (PBMCs), taken at new diagnosis, from a patient treated with antithyroid drugs. The rearrangement links TRBV29-1 to TRBJ2-3; 7 nucleotides line up with TRBD1. CDR3 region: CSCRPGTGTDTQYF. The CDR3 bases are TGCAGCTGCCGCCCTGGGACAGGCACAGATACGCAGTATTTT.